Presented here are 19 T cell receptor beta chains from one specimen sequenced in a study of cytomegalovirus exposure and HLA in healthy donors. The PCR employed 60 Vbeta primers together with 13 Jbeta primers. The protocol was immunoSEQ multiplex PCR, while the TCRdb copy is restricted to in-frame clones and leaves out a portion. The sample records about 160,000 clones, nearly 80% being singletons. The sample comprised PBMCs. Receptors were obtained from a woman aged 45 to 65 in good health and CMV-seropositive.

V usage is TRBV6-6 and J usage is TRBJ2-1; TRBD2 agrees at 10 bases. CDR1 MNHNY and CDR2 SVGAGI come from the germline V gene (reference sequence). V lost 7 bases and J lost 3; bases outside the gene matches: 6. The CDR3 covers 15 residues. The CDR3 protein is CASIQERGGYNEQFF. The DNA for the CDR3 is TGTGCCAGCATACAAGAGCGGGGGGGCTACAATGAGCAGTTCTTC.

J is TRBJ1-1 and V is TRBV9, with a weak D call TRBD1 (5 bases). Germline CDR1 is SGDLS and CDR2 is YYNGEE. V was trimmed by 4 bases and J by 1 base, leaving 14 bases between them. The CDR3 extends over 15 amino acids. Here the CDR3 reads CASSTLGGPNTEAFF. CDR3 sequence (DNA): TGTGCCAGCAGCACCCTGGGGGGACCGAACACTGAAGCTTTCTTT. Using reference TRBV9 and TRBJ1-1 for the parts outside the CDR3, the full variable domain is DSGVTQTPKHLITATGQRVTLRCSPRSGDLSVYWYQQSLDQGLQFLIQYYNGEERAKGNILERFSAQQFPDLHSELNLSSLELGDSALYFCASSTLGGPNTEAFFGQGTRLTVV.

The V gene is TRBV5-5, the J gene TRBJ1-3; D uncertain. CDR3 size: 14 residues. Germline V lookup: CDR1 SGHKS, CDR2 YYEKEE (reference sequence). V was trimmed by 0 bases and J by 4 bases, leaving 8 bases between them. The DNA of the CDR3 is TGTGCCAGCAGCTTGGATTATTTGGGAAACACCATATATTTT. Protein sequence: CASSLDYLGNTIYF.

The chain combines TRBV7-2 with TRBJ2-2; perhaps TRBD2 as D (6 bases). Germline-derived CDR1 and CDR2 are SGHTA and FQGNSA. V was shortened by 1 base and J by 2 bases, with 14 bases between the two germline ends. The CDR3 has 17 residues. CDR3 loop: CASSLVWGDFNTGELFF. DNA for the CDR3: TGTGCCAGCAGCTTAGTTTGGGGGGATTTCAACACCGGGGAGCTGTTTTTT.

This chain joins TRBV28 and TRBJ1-4; tentative D call: TRBD1 (6 bases). The V gene lost 3 bases and the J gene lost 4 bases, with 15 bases spanning the gap. Germline V lookup: CDR1 MDHEN, CDR2 SYDVKM. CDR3 length: 16 amino acids. CDR3 protein: CASSLPRGAGNEKLFF. In DNA, the CDR3 is TGTGCCAGCAGTTTGCCGCGGGGGGCTGGTAATGAAAAACTGTTTTTT.

The count of this clone is one. The chain recombines TRBV2 with TRBJ2-3, with D maybe TRBD1 (6 bases). Germline-derived CDR1 and CDR2 are SNHLY and FYNNEI. The V end lost 2 bases, the J end lost 2 bases, and 8 bases lay between the germline ends. The CDR3 contains 14 residues. The CDR3 is CASSEQGITDTQYF. For the CDR3, the DNA is TGTGCCAGCAGTGAACAGGGGATCACAGATACGCAGTATTTT.

The chain uses TRBV6-1 and TRBJ1-2, with D maybe TRBD1 (5 bases). Germline assignment: CDR1 MNHNS and CDR2 SASEGT. The V end lost 3 bases, the J end lost 2 bases, and 13 bases lay between the germline ends. The CDR3 has 15 residues. Here the CDR3 DNA reads TGTGCCAGCAGTGAGTGGGCAGGGTGGAACTATGGCTACACCTTC. Its protein is CASSEWAGWNYGYTF.

The rearrangement links TRBV6-5 to TRBJ1-2, with 8 bases aligning to TRBD1. Germline CDR1 reads MNHEY; CDR2 reads SVGAGI. Unmatched junction bases numbered 4, after V lost 2 bases and J lost 2 bases. The CDR3 loop spans 15 amino acids. The DNA of the CDR3 is TGTGCCAGCAGTTACCTTAGGACAGGGAACTATGGCTACACCTTC. It is translated as CASSYLRTGNYGYTF.

This sequence joins TRBV18 and TRBJ1-2; D is ambiguous. V was trimmed by 6 bases and J by 5 bases, leaving 10 bases between them. The length of the CDR3 is 12 residues. Germline V gene lookup returns CDR1 KGHSH and CDR2 LQKENI. Here the CDR3 DNA reads TGTGCCAGCTCCCTCGCCAGGTATGGCTACACCTTC. Translated: CASSLARYGYTF.

The chain carries TRBV10-3 and TRBJ2-5, with 7 bases that match TRBD1. This CDR3 region has 15 residues. Germline V lookup: CDR1 ENHRY, CDR2 SYGVKD. The V segment lost 6 bases and the J segment 1 base; nucleotides outside the gene matches: 8. CDR3 loop: CAIRGAKGAQETQYF. CDR3 nucleotides: TGTGCCATCAGAGGGGCTAAGGGGGCCCAAGAGACCCAGTACTTC.

This clone was detected only a few times. The chain employs TRBV7-8 and TRBJ2-7; tentatively, D is TRBD2 (6 bases). Germline CDR1 SGHVS, CDR2 FQNEAQ. V lost 2 bases, J lost 2 bases, and 13 bases lay in between. The CDR3 extends over 15 amino acids. As DNA, the CDR3 is TGTGCCAGCAGCTTATGGCGGGACCGAACCTACGAGCAGTACTTC. Its translation is CASSLWRDRTYEQYF.

The V gene is TRBV7-6, the J gene TRBJ2-2; maybe TRBD1 (6 bases). CDR1 is SGHVS and CDR2 is FNYEAQ in the germline V gene. V was pared by 1 base and J by 6 bases, with 12 bases between. The CDR3 is made up of 15 amino acids. The CDR3 protein is CASSLVGQGSGELFF. The CDR3 bases are TGTGCCAGCAGCTTAGTTGGGCAGGGGTCCGGGGAGCTGTTTTTT. The full variable domain, in which reference TRBV7-6 and TRBJ2-2 provide the parts outside the CDR3, is GAGVSQSPRYKVTKRGQDVALRCDPISGHVSLYWYRQALGQGPEFLTYFNYEAQQDKSGLPNDRFSAERPEGSISTLTIQRTEQRDSAMYRCASSLVGQGSGELFFGEGSRLTVL.

The chain has TRBV6-4 and TRBJ1-5; possibly TRBD1 for D (5 bases). The CDR3 extends over 16 amino acids. V lost 0 bases, J lost 2 bases, and 11 bases lay in between. From germline, CDR1 is MRHNA and CDR2 SNTAGT. The CDR3 protein is CASSDSLREGNQPQHF. The CDR3 DNA follows: TGTGCCAGCAGTGACTCTCTCAGGGAAGGCAATCAGCCCCAGCATTTT.

For the CDR3, the DNA is TGTGCCAGCAGTTACTCGATCCGGGGAGAAAAACTGTTTTTT. Protein sequence: CASSYSIRGEKLFF. This chain connects TRBV6-6 to TRBJ1-4; D gene ambiguous. Germline-derived CDR1 and CDR2 are MNHNY and SVGAGI (reference sequence). The CDR3 extends over 14 amino acids. V was shortened by 0 bases and J by 8 bases, with 10 bases between the two germline ends.

The rearrangement joins TRBV7-9 to TRBJ2-7, with 9 bases matching TRBD1. This CDR3 has 16 amino acids. The germline V gene has CDR1 SEHNR and CDR2 FQNEAQ (reference sequence). The trim removed 4 bases at V and 5 bases at J, leaving 12 bases unmatched. The CDR3 DNA sequence: TGTGCCAGCAGCTCCTCTTGGGGGACAGGGCGCCACGAGCAGTACTTC. This codes for CASSSSWGTGRHEQYF.

The chain carries TRBV5-4 and TRBJ2-7, with 8 bases matching TRBD1. CDR3 length: 15 residues. Germline assignment: CDR1 SGHNT and CDR2 YYREEE (reference sequence). After removal of 2 bases from V and 2 bases from J, the junction contained 6 bases not matched to a gene. CDR3 sequence: CASSLGGTGPYEQYF. The CDR3 region has the DNA TGTGCCAGCAGCTTAGGCGGGACAGGTCCCTACGAGCAGTACTTC.

The chain joins TRBV5-4 to TRBJ2-3; 8 nucleotides match TRBD1. With 4 bases clipped from V and 14 bases from J, the junction kept 12 bases outside the gene matches. The germline CDR1 and CDR2 sequences are SGHNT and YYREEE (reference sequence). This CDR3 is built from 13 residues. The CDR3 DNA follows: TGTGCCAGCAGCCTAGTGCCGGGACAGGCAAGGTATTTT. Amino acids: CASSLVPGQARYF.

Of note for this clone: An end of the junction does not agree with germline; a read error may underlie this. The chain has TRBV28 and TRBJ2-1, with a possible D match to TRBD1 (5 bases). Looked up from germline, CDR1 is MDHEN and CDR2 is SYDVKM. There are 11 residues in the CDR3. Here the CDR3 reads CASGLYREQFF. The CDR3 DNA is TGTGCCAGCGGTTTATACAGGGAGCAGTTCTTC.

In regard to this clone: The junction departs from germline at one end; a sequencing error may be responsible. Different DNA sequences within this sample yield the same CDR3. The gene calls are TRBV6-5 and TRBJ2-7; 9 positions match TRBD1. The length of the CDR3 is 15 residues. Germline CDR1 reads MNHEY; CDR2 reads SVGAGI. The CDR3 region is CASSQSGTGMYEQYF. The CDR3 DNA reads TGCGCCAGCAGCCAATCCGGGACAGGGATGTACGAGCAGTACTTC.